Listed below are T cell receptor beta chains from one sample, sequenced in a study of blood T cell repertoires in COVID-19. Here immunoSEQ multiplex PCR was the method, and the copy in TCRdb shows in-frame clones only, minus some. Here the sample spans under 300,000 clones, about 76% being singletons. Material for sequencing was peripheral blood. The source is a woman aged 55 to 70 with active or convalescent COVID-19. The CDR3 runs from the conserved cysteine through the conserved F or W. The D gene is left open where the match is weak. Where a row states a size, it is once, few, many or the class of an expanded clone; other rows omit it.

V gene	D gene	J gene	clone size	CDR3 protein	CDR3 DNA
TRBV6-5	NA	TRBJ2-2	NA	CASSYSGNTGELFF	TGTGCCAGCAGTTATTCAGGGAACACCGGGGAGCTGTTTTTT
TRBV7-9	NA	TRBJ1-2	NA	CASSLGGTRYGYTF	TGTGCCAGCAGCTTAGGAGGGACAAGATATGGCTACACCTTC
TRBV14	NA	TRBJ1-2	NA	CASSQRREGGYTF	TGTGCCAGCAGCCAACGCAGGGAGGGTGGCTACACCTTC
TRBV5-6	NA	TRBJ1-5	NA	CASSLYRHSNQPQHF	TGTGCCAGCAGCTTGTACAGACATAGCAATCAGCCCCAGCATTTT
TRBV7-2	NA	TRBJ2-3	once	CASRFPQRGTPGGDTQYF	TGTGCCAGCCGCTTTCCCCAACGAGGGACACCTGGGGGAGATACGCAGTATTTT
TRBV19	TRBD1	TRBJ1-3	once	CATRQGGNTIYF	TGTGCCACAAGACAGGGGGGAAACACCATATATTTT
TRBV5-1	NA	TRBJ2-5	NA	CASNQKEPSVIQETQYF	TGCGCCAGCAACCAAAAGGAGCCTAGCGTTATACAAGAGACCCAGTACTTC
TRBV27	TRBD2	TRBJ2-1	NA	CASSERGPLYNEQFF	TGTGCCAGCAGTGAGCGGGGGCCACTTTACAATGAGCAGTTCTTC
TRBV24-1	NA	TRBJ2-2	NA	CATSAQGAGELFF	TGTGCCACCAGTGCCCAGGGCGCCGGGGAGCTGTTTTTT
TRBV27	TRBD1	TRBJ2-7	NA	CASSRQSRTGLYEQYF	TGTGCCAGCAGTCGCCAATCCCGGACAGGTCTCTACGAGCAGTACTTC
TRBV2	NA	TRBJ1-6	NA	CASRPTTGTVSPLHF	TGTGCCAGCAGGCCTACAACAGGGACCGTTTCACCCCTCCACTTT
TRBV7-3	TRBD1	TRBJ2-1	once	CASSSGQANNEQFF	TGTGCCAGCAGCTCCGGACAGGCCAACAATGAGCAGTTCTTC
TRBV18	NA	TRBJ1-1	NA	CASLQEPGNTEAFF	TGTGCCAGCTTACAGGAACCAGGGAACACTGAAGCTTTCTTT
TRBV14	TRBD2	TRBJ2-1	few	CASRGTSGSYNEQFF	TGTGCCAGCAGGGGCACTAGCGGGTCCTACAATGAGCAGTTCTTC
TRBV5-1	TRBD1	TRBJ1-2	few	CASSLGDRVRYGYTF	TGCGCCAGCAGCTTGGGGGACAGGGTGCGCTATGGCTACACCTTC
TRBV5-6	TRBD1	TRBJ2-1	NA	CASSGLGTGGTNEQFF	TGTGCCAGCAGCGGGCTCGGGACAGGGGGTACCAATGAGCAGTTCTTC